Following are 32 T cell receptor beta chains from one sample sequenced in a study of neoadjuvant anti-PD-1 for oral cavity cancer. Time point denoted: after neoadjuvant nivolumab, at surgical resection. Assay used: immunoSEQ multiplex PCR; TCRdb lists only in-frame clones, some missing. This sample has tens of thousands of clones, with more than 35% found just once. Sequenced material: tumor tissue, taken after nivolumab (anti-PD-1) treatment. The receptors stem from a person between 40 and 85 years old with oral cavity squamous cell carcinoma.

This clone was counted a few times. The rearrangement uses TRBV7-8 and TRBJ1-1; D is unresolved. This CDR3 has 13 residues. V was shortened by 4 bases and J by 4 bases, with 10 bases between the two germline ends. Germline V gene lookup returns CDR1 SGHVS and CDR2 FQNEAQ. CDR3 sequence reads: CASSYDRGTEAFF. CDR3 DNA sequence: TGTGCCAGCAGCTACGACCGGGGCACTGAAGCTTTCTTT.

Within the sample, this clone is medium-sized. V is TRBV9 and J is TRBJ2-7; TRBD1 matches 9 bases. V gave up 4 bases and J gave up 2 bases; unmatched junction bases: 7. This CDR3 has 15 residues. Germline V gives CDR1 SGDLS, CDR2 YYNGEE. The CDR3 DNA is TGTGCCAGCAGCCCTCCCGGGACAGGGACCTACGAGCAGTACTTC. Translation gives CASSPPGTGTYEQYF.

This clone appeared many times. The genes are TRBV7-9 and TRBJ2-7; perhaps TRBD2 as D (7 bases). Germline V gene lookup returns CDR1 SEHNR and CDR2 FQNEAQ (reference sequence). The CDR3 consists of 15 residues. V gave up 3 bases and J gave up 1 base, with 13 bases separating them. The chain's CDR3 is CASSFSGGLSYEQYF. The CDR3 nucleotides are TGTGCCAGCAGCTTTTCGGGGGGCCTATCCTACGAGCAGTACTTC.

This clone was counted a few times. One junction end does not reproduce the germline sequence, and a read error may be involved. V usage is TRBV19 and J usage is TRBJ1-2; no definite D call. Germline values: CDR1 LNHDA, CDR2 SQIVND (reference sequence). This CDR3 region has 14 residues. CDR3 DNA: TGTGCCAGTAGTGAGACGGTTTCCAACTCTGGCTACACCTTC. Its protein is CASSETVSNSGYTF.

This clone was detected a few times. This chain uses TRBV7-9 with TRBJ2-3; D not certain. The V end was cut by 2 bases, the J end by 3 bases, with 15 bases between. CDR3 length: 16 amino acids. CDR1 is SEHNR, CDR2 FQNEAQ, per germline (reference sequence). The CDR3 loop is CASSLSFWGSTDTQYF. The DNA of the CDR3 is TGTGCCAGCAGCTTATCTTTCTGGGGTTCGACAGATACGCAGTATTTT.

The chain uses TRBV5-1 and TRBJ2-2; 10 bases fit TRBD1. Germline V lookup: CDR1 SGHRS, CDR2 YFSETQ. This CDR3 has 16 amino acids. Trimming took 1 base from V and 8 from J; bases not matched to a gene: 8. The CDR3 region has the DNA TGCGCCAGCAGCTTGTTCGGGACAGGGGATTCTGGGGAGCTGTTTTTT. It codes for CASSLFGTGDSGELFF.

J is TRBJ2-7 and V is TRBV5-5; 11 nucleotides line up with TRBD2. Germline V gene data show CDR1 as SGHKS and CDR2 as YYEKEE (reference sequence). V shed 0 bases, J shed 7 bases, and the junction held 3 bases outside the gene matches. The CDR3 contains 14 residues. The CDR3 DNA is TGTGCCAGCAGCTTGGCACTAGCGGGAGTTGAGCAGTACTTC. Its protein is CASSLALAGVEQYF.

This clone was detected many times. The chain recombines TRBV27 with TRBJ1-4; weak D call: TRBD1 (6 bases). CDR3 length: 14 residues. V lost 6 bases and J lost 8, with 16 bases in between. CDR1 is MNHEY and CDR2 is SMNVEV in the germline V gene (reference sequence). CDR3 sequence: CASSMRGGGEKLFF. The CDR3 DNA is TGTGCCAGCAGCATGAGAGGGGGGGGCGAAAAACTGTTTTTT.

The CDR3 spells CAWSVKGVDRGLYEQYF. CDR3 nucleotides: TGTGCCTGGAGTGTAAAGGGCGTCGACAGGGGGTTGTACGAGCAGTACTTC. The V and J genes are TRBV30 and TRBJ2-7; 9 bases are a match to TRBD1. The junction had 13 bases not matched to a gene; V was cut back by 0 bases and J by 4 bases. CDR3 size: 17 residues. Germline CDR1 GTSNPN, CDR2 SVGIG (reference sequence).

The chain recombines TRBV4-1 with TRBJ2-6, with no clear D. The V end was cut by 7 bases, the J end by 2 bases, with 15 bases between. The CDR3 length is 16 residues. Germline CDR1 is MGHRA and CDR2 is YSYEKL. The CDR3 loop is CASTDGWLPGANVLTF. The DNA of the CDR3 is TGCGCCAGCACCGACGGGTGGTTACCTGGGGCCAACGTCCTGACTTTC.

This clone was detected a few times. The chain joins TRBV5-4 to TRBJ1-4; tentative D call: TRBD1 (5 bases). V lost 0 bases to trimming and J lost 5 bases, with 11 bases between them. Per germline, CDR1 SGHNT and CDR2 YYREEE (reference sequence). This CDR3 is 15 amino acids long. The CDR3 loop reads CASSLDGRGNEKLFF. As DNA, the CDR3 is TGTGCCAGCAGCTTGGACGGTAGGGGAAATGAAAAACTGTTTTTT. Based on the CDR3 plus reference TRBV5-4 and TRBJ1-4, the full variable domain is ETGVTQSPTHLIKTRGQQVTLRCSSQSGHNTVSWYQQALGQGPQFIFQYYREEENGRGNFPPRFSGLQFPNYSSELNVNALELDDSALYLCASSLDGRGNEKLFFGSGTQLSVL.

The chain has TRBV11-2 and TRBJ2-3; TRBD2 aligns across 12 bases. In germline, CDR1 is SGHAT, CDR2 FQNNGV. Trimming cost V 4 bases and J 2 bases; bases outside gene matches: 4. The CDR3 totals 16 residues. The CDR3 spells CASSSPSGGATDTQYF. In DNA, the CDR3 is TGTGCCAGCAGCTCTCCTAGCGGGGGGGCCACAGATACGCAGTATTTT.

This chain links TRBV29-1 with TRBJ2-2; D is possibly TRBD1 (6 bases). CDR3 size: 16 residues. CDR1 is SQVTM and CDR2 is ANQGSEA in the germline V gene. V was cut by 4 bases and J by 5 bases, with 20 bases left in between. The CDR3 DNA is TGCAGCGTTGGTCCTTCCGGGACAAGCAGGACCGGGGAGCTGTTTTTT. It translates to CSVGPSGTSRTGELFF.

This chain links TRBV6-5 with TRBJ2-7; the match to TRBD1 covers 11 bases. CDR1 is MNHEY, CDR2 SVGAGI, per germline. This CDR3 contains 13 residues. With V trimmed by 7 bases and J by 7 bases, 6 bases remained unmatched. The CDR3 region is CASTGTGGLEQYF. Written as DNA, the CDR3 is TGTGCCAGCACCGGGACAGGGGGGTTGGAGCAGTACTTC.

The chain recombines TRBV2 with TRBJ1-2, with TRBD1 identical over 9 bases. The V and J ends lost 11 bases and 5 bases, in that order; junction bases with no gene match: 12. Per germline, CDR1 SNHLY and CDR2 FYNNEI. The CDR3 is 14 amino acids. DNA for the CDR3: TGTGCCGGAGACGATGACAGGGGGGTGTATGGCTACACCTTC. Translating it yields CAGDDDRGVYGYTF.

Only a few counts were recorded for this clone. This sequence joins TRBV19 and TRBJ1-1, with no clear D. V was shortened by 4 bases and J by 1 base, with 16 bases between the two germline ends. The CDR3 loop spans 16 amino acids. Germline lookup yields CDR1 LNHDA and CDR2 SQIVND (reference sequence). Here the CDR3 DNA reads TGTGCCAGTAGTAACGCAGGAGGGATAGGGAACACTGAAGCTTTCTTT. Its translation is CASSNAGGIGNTEAFF.

The genes are TRBV6-6 and TRBJ2-1; 9 bases agree with TRBD2. Trimming removed 0 bases from V and 4 bases from J; junction bases left unmatched: 1. Germline V CDR1 and CDR2: MNHNY, SVGAGI (reference sequence). CDR3 size: 15 residues. The CDR3 protein is CASSYSAGGYNEQFF. Here the CDR3 DNA reads TGTGCCAGCAGTTACTCGGCGGGAGGGTACAATGAGCAGTTCTTC.

This clone was seen only a few times. The rearrangement uses TRBV30 and TRBJ2-3; maybe TRBD1 (6 bases). The CDR3 loop spans 12 amino acids. V was shortened by 4 bases and J by 1 base, with 6 bases between the two germline ends. In germline, CDR1 is GTSNPN, CDR2 SVGIG (reference sequence). The CDR3 is CAWTGGTDTQYF. CDR3 in DNA: TGTGCCTGGACAGGGGGCACAGATACGCAGTATTTT.

The chain joins TRBV11-3 to TRBJ2-1; no clear D gene. V shed 5 bases and J shed 5 bases, with 16 bases lying between them. The CDR3 is 15 amino acids. The germline gives CDR1 SGHNT, CDR2 YENEEA. The CDR3 bases are TGTGCCAGCAGCCCCCGACGAAGCGCACACAATGAGCAGTTCTTC. It translates to CASSPRRSAHNEQFF. The full variable domain, with the rest looked up from reference TRBV11-3 and TRBJ2-1, is EAGVVQSPRYKIIEKKQPVAFWCNPISGHNTLYWYLQNLGQGPELLIRYENEEAVDDSQLPKDRFSAERLKGVDSTLKIQPAELGDSAVYLCASSPRRSAHNEQFFGPGTRLTVL.

The rearrangement joins TRBV28 to TRBJ1-2; no clear D. The CDR3 totals 14 residues. Germline loops: CDR1 MDHEN, CDR2 SYDVKM. V was pared by 4 bases and J by 3 bases, with 12 bases between. The chain's CDR3 is CASSSYTRYYGYTF. Written as DNA, the CDR3 is TGTGCCAGCAGTTCGTACACACGATACTATGGCTACACCTTC.

The table lists this clone with a few counts. This chain connects TRBV6-6 to TRBJ2-1, with TRBD1 matching 7 bases. There are 12 residues in the CDR3. V lost 2 bases to trimming and J lost 15 bases; unmatched junction nucleotides: 7. The V gene's germline CDR1 is MNHNY and CDR2 SVGAGI (reference sequence). The DNA of the CDR3 is TGTGCCAGCAGTTACGTCAAGGGGGACAGGTTCTTC. Translation gives CASSYVKGDRFF.

The table lists this clone with a few counts. A much more abundant neighbour one base away suggests this may be a read error. V and J are TRBV7-8 and TRBJ2-3, with D possibly being TRBD2 (5 bases). Germline CDR1 is SGHVS and CDR2 is FQNEAQ. The germline V and J ends were trimmed by 5 bases and 6 bases, with 9 bases remaining between them. The CDR3 covers 12 residues. DNA of the CDR3: TGTGCCAGCAGCCGACCGGGGGATACGCAGTATTTT. Translated: CASSRPGDTQYF.

The V and J genes are TRBV5-5 and TRBJ2-5; TRBD1 is a possible D gene (6 bases). The V gene lost 4 bases and the J gene lost 5 bases, with 15 bases spanning the gap. The germline CDR1 and CDR2 sequences are SGHKS and YYEKEE (reference sequence). The CDR3 contains 14 residues. Here the CDR3 DNA reads TGTGCCAGCAGCCCCCCCAGGGGCGGGGAGACCCAGTACTTC. Residues: CASSPPRGGETQYF.

The rearrangement uses TRBV19 and TRBJ1-3; D not resolved. The CDR3 is made up of 13 amino acids. CDR1 is LNHDA, CDR2 SQIVND, per germline (reference sequence). Trimming shortened V by 6 bases and J by 4 bases, and 10 bases separated the two germline ends. CDR3 residues: CASRRGAGNTIYF. As DNA, the CDR3 is TGTGCCAGTAGGCGGGGTGCGGGAAACACCATATATTTT.

This clone was counted between two and nine times. The chain carries TRBV30 and TRBJ2-5; possibly TRBD1 for D (5 bases). V was pared by 4 bases and J by 2 bases, with 11 bases between. The germline CDR1 and CDR2 sequences are GTSNPN and SVGIG (reference sequence). CDR3 size: 13 residues. The CDR3: CAWKRGRQETQYF. The CDR3 coding sequence is TGTGCCTGGAAAAGGGGAAGGCAAGAGACCCAGTACTTC.

This clone was seen a handful of times. The chain has TRBV6-5 and TRBJ1-1; D ambiguous. The CDR3 is 15 amino acids. Germline V gene sequence: CDR1 MNHEY, CDR2 SVGAGI. Trimming stripped 0 bases from V and 5 bases from J, with 13 bases between. This CDR3 reads CASSYSIKGDTEAFF. CDR3 DNA: TGTGCCAGCAGTTACTCGATAAAGGGAGATACTGAAGCTTTCTTT.

This chain links TRBV27 with TRBJ1-5, with D tentatively TRBD1 (5 bases). V dropped 6 bases and J dropped 9 bases, with 18 bases sitting between them. The CDR3 covers 14 residues. Germline-derived CDR1 and CDR2 are MNHEY and SMNVEV (reference sequence). Here the CDR3 DNA reads TGTGCCAGCAGCCCTCAACAGGCGAGTCGGCCCCAGCATTTT. Its protein product is CASSPQQASRPQHF.

The V and J genes are TRBV30 and TRBJ2-7, with 9 bases matching TRBD2. The CDR3 loop spans 14 amino acids. V gave up 0 bases and J gave up 7 bases; unmatched junction bases: 7. Germline V gene data show CDR1 as GTSNPN and CDR2 as SVGIG (reference sequence). The CDR3 sequence is CAWSVSSGTGEQYF. DNA for the CDR3: TGTGCCTGGAGTGTATCTAGCGGGACGGGGGAGCAGTACTTC.

The chain has TRBV6-5 and TRBJ2-1; D remains ambiguous. The CDR3 has 14 amino acids. Germline CDR1 MNHEY, CDR2 SVGAGI. V was clipped by 2 bases and J by 6 bases, with 11 bases between them. The CDR3 region is CASSYRSGRNEQFF. CDR3 sequence (DNA): TGTGCCAGCAGTTACCGCAGTGGTCGCAATGAGCAGTTCTTC.

The chain employs TRBV5-1 and TRBJ2-3; TRBD2 matches 10 bases. The trim removed 4 bases at V and 4 bases at J, leaving 9 bases unmatched. Germline V CDR1 and CDR2: SGHRS, YFSETQ. This CDR3 spans 16 amino acids. CDR3 sequence: CASSPDTSGVPDTQYF. The DNA of the CDR3 is TGCGCCAGCAGCCCGGACACTAGCGGGGTTCCAGATACGCAGTATTTT.

This clone showed up just a few times. The rearrangement links TRBV9 to TRBJ1-2; perhaps TRBD1 as D (5 bases). The CDR3 length is 14 residues. V was pared by 3 bases and J by 4 bases, with 13 bases between. Germline CDR1 SGDLS, CDR2 YYNGEE. This CDR3 is CASSGSGTLYGYTF. In DNA form, the CDR3 reads TGTGCCAGCAGCGGGTCCGGGACTCTCTATGGCTACACCTTC.

The chain recombines TRBV5-1 with TRBJ1-1, with 9 bases lining up with TRBD1. Germline loops: CDR1 SGHRS, CDR2 YFSETQ. The length of the CDR3 is 14 residues. With 6 bases clipped from V and 4 bases from J, the junction kept 7 bases outside the gene matches. CDR3 sequence (DNA): TGCGCCAGCACCACAGGGGGCGCGGGCACTGAAGCTTTCTTT. Its translation: CASTTGGAGTEAFF.